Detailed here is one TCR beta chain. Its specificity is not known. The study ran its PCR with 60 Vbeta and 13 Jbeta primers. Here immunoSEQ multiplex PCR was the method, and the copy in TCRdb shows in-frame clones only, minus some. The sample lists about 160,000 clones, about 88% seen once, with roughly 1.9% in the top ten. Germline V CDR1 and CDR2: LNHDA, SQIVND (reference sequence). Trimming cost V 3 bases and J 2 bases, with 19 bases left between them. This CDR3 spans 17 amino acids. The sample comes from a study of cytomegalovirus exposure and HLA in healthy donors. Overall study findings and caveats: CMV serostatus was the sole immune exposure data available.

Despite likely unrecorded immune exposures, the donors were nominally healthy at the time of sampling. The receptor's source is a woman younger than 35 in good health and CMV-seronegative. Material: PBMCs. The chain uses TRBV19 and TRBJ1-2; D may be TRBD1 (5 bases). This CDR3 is CASSIGFRGIANYGYTF. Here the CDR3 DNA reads TGTGCCAGTAGTATTGGGTTTCGGGGGATCGCCAACTATGGCTACACCTTC.